Shown below are 27 T cell receptor beta chains from a single sample sequenced in a study of cytotoxic CD8 clonotypes in ibrutinib-treated CLL. TCRdb's table, derived via immunoSEQ multiplex PCR, lists solely in-frame clones and lacks some. The sample consists of approximately 80,000 clones, 70% to 90% of them appearing once. The source was PBMCs, collected before ibrutinib treatment. These receptors all come from a human donor with chronic lymphocytic leukemia.

The chain joins TRBV7-3 to TRBJ2-2; TRBD1 matches 12 bases. The germline gives CDR1 SGHTA, CDR2 FQGTGA. Losses at the gene ends were 3 bases for V and 2 bases for J; bases not matched to a gene: 7. The CDR3 sequence is 18 residues long. The CDR3 DNA sequence: TGTGCCAGCAGCTTTCCGGGACAGGGGGCCGTTAACACCGGGGAGCTGTTTTTT. Translating gives CASSFPGQGAVNTGELFF. Based on the CDR3 plus reference TRBV7-3 and TRBJ2-2, the full variable domain is GAGVSQTPSNKVTEKGKYVELRCDPISGHTALYWYRQSLGQGPEFLIYFQGTGAADDSGLPNDRFFAVRPEGSVSTLKIQRTERGDSAVYLCASSFPGQGAVNTGELFFGEGSRLTVL.

This clone showed up just a few times. As DNA, the CDR3 is TGTGCCAGTAGTAAACAACCGGGACAGGAGACCTATGGCTACACCTTC. Its protein product is CASSKQPGQETYGYTF. The chain has TRBV19 and TRBJ1-2; the match to TRBD1 covers 8 bases. The CDR3 extends over 16 amino acids. V was pared by 4 bases and J by 4 bases, with 11 bases of the junction left unmatched. Germline V gives CDR1 LNHDA, CDR2 SQIVND (reference sequence). Full variable domain (rest looked up from reference TRBV19 and TRBJ1-2): DGGITQSPKYLFRKEGQNVTLSCEQNLNHDAMYWYRQDPGQGLRLIYYSQIVNDFQKGDIAEGYSVSREKKESFPLTVTSAQKNPTAFYLCASSKQPGQETYGYTFGSGTRLTVV.

This clone is labeled as medium-sized (0.01 to 0.1%). This sample includes further DNA sequences coding for the same CDR3. The V and J genes are TRBV4-2 and TRBJ2-7, with TRBD2 matching over 10 bases. The length of the CDR3 is 17 residues. V lost 3 bases, J lost 3 bases, and 11 bases stayed unmatched. Germline V gene sequence: CDR1 LGHNA, CDR2 YNFKEQ. The CDR3 sequence is CASSQKLAGTSVYEQYF. The DNA for the CDR3 is TGTGCCAGCAGCCAGAAATTAGCCGGGACTAGCGTCTACGAGCAGTACTTC.

This chain's CDR3 is CASSYRLVRDTGELFF. In DNA, the CDR3 is TGTGCCAGCAGCTATCGACTGGTTCGGGACACCGGGGAGCTGTTTTTT. The chain has TRBV11-1 and TRBJ2-2; D not certain. Germline V gives CDR1 SGHAT, CDR2 FQDESV (reference sequence). V lost 4 bases and J 3 bases, leaving 15 bases between the germline ends. This CDR3 spans 16 amino acids.

This clone was detected once. J is TRBJ1-1 and V is TRBV4-3; no firm D call. Trimming pared 0 bases from V and 3 bases from J, leaving 14 bases between. In germline, CDR1 is LGHNA, CDR2 YSLEER. The CDR3 length is 16 residues. The CDR3 coding sequence is TGCGCCAGCAGCCAAGATTTGACCTCCTGGGACACTGAAGCTTTCTTT. Encoded protein: CASSQDLTSWDTEAFF.

This clone was recorded a few times. The rearrangement uses TRBV30 and TRBJ1-1, with D possibly TRBD1 on 6 matching bases. Germline CDR1 reads GTSNPN; CDR2 reads SVGIG (reference sequence). Trimming left V 3 bases short and J 3 bases short, with 11 bases between. The CDR3 loop spans 13 amino acids. The CDR3 sequence: CAWRWGRDTEAFF. The DNA of the CDR3 is TGTGCCTGGAGATGGGGGCGGGACACTGAAGCTTTCTTT.

The chain is built from TRBV5-1 and TRBJ2-5; D not certain. CDR1 is SGHRS and CDR2 is YFSETQ in the germline V gene. With 0 bases removed from V and 1 base from J, the gap between germline ends came to 4 bases. The CDR3 has 13 amino acids. CDR3 coding DNA: TGCGCCAGCAGCTTGGACGGCCAAGAGACCCAGTACTTC. Translation: CASSLDGQETQYF.

This chain connects TRBV30 to TRBJ1-1, with a possible D match to TRBD1 (6 bases). The germline V gene encodes CDR1 GTSNPN and CDR2 SVGIG (reference sequence). Trimming took off 1 base at V and 3 bases at J, with 12 bases between the two ends. The CDR3 spans 14 residues. CDR3 in DNA: TGTGCCTGGAGTGGCAGGGGCGGTTACACTGAAGCTTTCTTT. Amino acids: CAWSGRGGYTEAFF.

The CDR3 reads CASSQDLRTSYNEQFF. Here the CDR3 DNA reads TGCGCCAGCAGCCAAGATCTCCGGACTTCGTACAATGAGCAGTTCTTC. The chain carries TRBV4-3 and TRBJ2-1; tentative D call: TRBD2 (5 bases). This CDR3 comprises 16 residues. V was cut by 0 bases and J by 4 bases, with 13 bases left in between. Germline CDR1 reads LGHNA; CDR2 reads YSLEER.

The rearrangement links TRBV28 to TRBJ1-1; 7 bases are shared with TRBD1. CDR3 length: 14 residues. Germline V gene data show CDR1 as MDHEN and CDR2 as SYDVKM. Trimming took 5 bases from V and 0 from J; bases not matched to a gene: 3. In DNA form, the CDR3 reads TGTGCCAGCAGTACACAGGGGATGAACACTGAAGCTTTCTTT. This codes for CASSTQGMNTEAFF.

The chain joins TRBV19 to TRBJ2-2; a weak D match, TRBD1 (5 bases). The CDR3 contains 15 residues. V dropped 5 bases and J dropped 6 bases, with 16 bases sitting between them. Germline CDR1 reads LNHDA; CDR2 reads SQIVND (reference sequence). The CDR3: CASSPQGVLPGELFF. The CDR3 bases are TGTGCCAGTAGTCCCCAGGGTGTTTTACCCGGGGAGCTGTTTTTT. The complete variable domain, with remaining parts taken from reference TRBV19 and TRBJ2-2, reads DGGITQSPKYLFRKEGQNVTLSCEQNLNHDAMYWYRQDPGQGLRLIYYSQIVNDFQKGDIAEGYSVSREKKESFPLTVTSAQKNPTAFYLCASSPQGVLPGELFFGEGSRLTVL.

The chain combines TRBV9 with TRBJ1-1; D is undetermined. From germline, CDR1 is SGDLS and CDR2 YYNGEE. V lost 3 bases and J 7 bases, leaving 13 bases between the germline ends. The CDR3 spans 13 residues. The CDR3 protein is CASSEGGLNEAFF. CDR3 DNA: TGTGCCAGCAGCGAGGGAGGGCTAAATGAAGCTTTCTTT.

V gene TRBV18 combines with J gene TRBJ1-5; maybe TRBD1 (5 bases). The germline V gene encodes CDR1 KGHSH and CDR2 LQKENI. Between the trimmed V and J ends, which lost 4 bases and 5 bases, there was a span of 15 bases. The CDR3 loop spans 15 amino acids. The CDR3 loop reads CASSRSSGADQPQHF. In nucleotides, the CDR3 is TGTGCCAGCTCACGAAGTAGCGGGGCTGATCAGCCCCAGCATTTT.

This chain uses TRBV9 with TRBJ1-3; 7 positions match TRBD1. The CDR3 has 17 amino acids. V shed 4 bases, J shed 4 bases, and the junction held 14 bases outside the gene matches. Germline V gives CDR1 SGDLS, CDR2 YYNGEE. CDR3 region: CASSPRGVGGTGNTIYF. CDR3 sequence (DNA): TGTGCCAGCAGCCCCAGGGGGGTAGGGGGAACGGGAAACACCATATATTTT.

The chain recombines TRBV6-1 with TRBJ1-3; D is ambiguous. The length of the CDR3 is 13 residues. Germline V gene sequence: CDR1 MNHNS, CDR2 SASEGT. Trimming removed 5 bases at V and 4 bases at J, with 9 bases between. The CDR3 bases are TGTGCCAGCAGTCCCCGGGAGGGAAACACCATATATTTT. Translation: CASSPREGNTIYF.

In this sample, this clone turned up once. The V call is TRBV19, the J call TRBJ1-1; 7 nucleotides align to TRBD1. Germline CDR1 is LNHDA and CDR2 is SQIVND (reference sequence). V shed 6 bases, J shed 0 bases, and the junction held 4 bases outside the gene matches. The CDR3 sequence is 14 residues long. The CDR3: CASSVDRLNTEAFF. The CDR3 DNA reads TGTGCCAGTAGCGTGGACAGGTTGAACACTGAAGCTTTCTTT.

This clone was counted between two and nine times. The V call is TRBV5-1, the J call TRBJ2-7; tentatively, D is TRBD1 (6 bases). The CDR3 extends over 14 amino acids. Germline CDR1 reads SGHRS; CDR2 reads YFSETQ. V was pared by 1 base and J by 0 bases, with 8 bases between. CDR3 region: CASSLRRGSYEQYF. The CDR3 nucleotides read TGCGCCAGCAGCTTGCGCAGGGGCTCCTACGAGCAGTACTTC.

The chain uses TRBV5-1 and TRBJ2-1, with D perhaps matching TRBD2 (5 bases). V lost 2 bases and J lost 0, with 9 bases in between. Germline V gene data show CDR1 as SGHRS and CDR2 as YFSETQ. The length of the CDR3 is 15 residues. This chain's CDR3 is CASSLAESSYNEQFF. CDR3 sequence (DNA): TGCGCCAGCAGCTTAGCGGAAAGCTCCTACAATGAGCAGTTCTTC.

The V and J genes are TRBV7-9 and TRBJ2-7; the match to TRBD2 covers 7 bases. There are 17 residues in the CDR3. CDR1 and CDR2 from the germline V gene are SEHNR and FQNEAQ (reference sequence). V was pared by 1 base and J by 6 bases, with 15 bases of the junction left unmatched. CDR3 amino acids: CASSLVGGERSPVEQYF. The CDR3, as DNA: TGTGCCAGCAGCTTAGTTGGGGGGGAGCGATCCCCTGTCGAGCAGTACTTC.

This chain connects TRBV25-1 to TRBJ1-4; TRBD1 agrees at 9 bases. Germline CDR1 is MGHDK and CDR2 is SYGVNS. This CDR3 is built from 16 residues. J lost 5 bases, V lost 3 bases, and 7 bases had no gene match. CDR3 protein: CASSDRGTGLNEKLFF. CDR3 sequence (DNA): TGTGCCAGCAGTGATCGTGGGACAGGGCTCAATGAAAAACTGTTTTTT.

The V gene is TRBV27, the J gene TRBJ1-1, with unresolved D. V lost 4 bases and J 3 bases, leaving 18 bases between the germline ends. The CDR3 extends over 16 amino acids. In germline, CDR1 is MNHEY, CDR2 SMNVEV (reference sequence). Here the CDR3 reads CASSSPHEGGDTEAFF. The DNA of the CDR3 is TGTGCCAGCAGTTCCCCCCACGAGGGCGGGGACACTGAAGCTTTCTTT.

The genes are TRBV7-2 and TRBJ1-1; 9 positions agree with TRBD1. Germline V CDR1 and CDR2: SGHTA, FQGNSA. The CDR3 loop spans 15 amino acids. Trimming removed 4 bases from V and 4 bases from J; junction bases left unmatched: 7. The chain's CDR3 is CASSSQTGGSTEAFF. The DNA for the CDR3 is TGTGCCAGCAGCTCCCAGACAGGGGGGAGCACTGAAGCTTTCTTT.

The V call is TRBV15, the J call TRBJ1-5; D might be TRBD1 (6 bases). CDR1 is LNHNV and CDR2 is YYDKDF in the germline V gene (reference sequence). Trimming pared 0 bases from V and 11 bases from J, leaving 20 bases between. The CDR3 contains 16 residues. CDR3 coding DNA: TGTGCCACCAGCAGAGATTGGCGACAGCCCGAGGGGGCCCAGCATTTT. Its protein product is CATSRDWRQPEGAQHF. The entire variable domain, with the rest obtained from reference TRBV15 and TRBJ1-5, is as follows: DAMVIQNPRYQVTQFGKPVTLSCSQTLNHNVMYWYQQKSSQAPKLLFHYYDKDFNNEADTPDNFQSRRPNTSFCFLDIRSPGLGDTAMYLCATSRDWRQPEGAQHFGDGTRLSIL.

The chain has TRBV7-6 and TRBJ2-7, with 7 positions matching TRBD2. V lost 0 bases, J lost 0 bases, and 5 bases stayed unmatched. Germline-derived CDR1 and CDR2 are SGHVS and FNYEAQ. The CDR3 length is 16 residues. In DNA form, the CDR3 reads TGTGCCAGCAGCTTAGCGGCGGGGACTAACTCCTACGAGCAGTACTTC. Translating it yields CASSLAAGTNSYEQYF.

The chain links TRBV5-1 to TRBJ2-7; TRBD2 matches at 8 bases. The germline V gene has CDR1 SGHRS and CDR2 YFSETQ. This CDR3 region has 15 residues. After removal of 4 bases from V and 6 bases from J, the junction contained 12 bases not matched to a gene. CDR3 sequence (DNA): TGCGCCAGCAGCCCAATAGCGGGAAAGGTCGGCGAGCAGTACTTC. Its protein product is CASSPIAGKVGEQYF.

This chain joins TRBV5-6 and TRBJ2-7; tentatively, D is TRBD2 (5 bases). V lost 0 bases, J lost 6 bases, and 16 bases lay in between. Germline V CDR1 and CDR2: SGHDT, YYEEEE. The CDR3 sequence is 15 residues long. In DNA, the CDR3 is TGTGCCAGCAGCTTGGTCGCAGGATCGGGGTTCGAGCAGTACTTC. This encodes CASSLVAGSGFEQYF. The full variable domain, rest sourced from reference TRBV5-6 and TRBJ2-7, is DAGVTQSPTHLIKTRGQQVTLRCSPKSGHDTVSWYQQALGQGPQFIFQYYEEEERQRGNFPDRFSGHQFPNYSSELNVNALLLGDSALYLCASSLVAGSGFEQYFGPGTRLTVT.

The CDR3 spells CASRQASATNEKLFF. CDR3 in DNA: TGCGCCAGTCGGCAGGCATCGGCAACTAATGAAAAACTGTTTTTT. The chain uses TRBV23-1 and TRBJ1-4; D gene unclear. TRBV23-1 is recorded as an ORF, its role being uncertain. V was cut by 9 bases and J by 0 bases, with 14 bases left in between. The CDR3 spans 15 residues.